The next 14 T cell receptor beta chains were all read from a single sample in a study of shared clonotypes between healthy human individuals. Sequencing was performed with immunoSEQ multiplex PCR; in TCRdb, only in-frame clones are kept and a portion is missing. Altogether 2 million or so clones are present, roughly 94% being singletons, with the ten largest covering 0.1% to 0.15%. What was sequenced was naive CD4+ T cells sorted from blood. Subset reported: CD45RA+ positively selected. The receptors were gathered from a man aged 18 to 30 in good health.

This clone came up once. The chain couples TRBV5-6 to TRBJ2-7; 7 bases line up with TRBD1. V shed 4 bases and J 2 bases; nucleotides not matched to a gene: 12. The germline gives CDR1 SGHDT, CDR2 YYEEEE. The CDR3 runs to 16 residues. CDR3 DNA: TGTGCCAGCAGCCCAACACCGCTGGGACAGACCTACGAGCAGTACTTC. This sequence encodes CASSPTPLGQTYEQYF.

This clone was seen just once. The chain uses TRBV5-1 and TRBJ1-1; D unclear. The CDR3 loop spans 15 amino acids. In germline, CDR1 is SGHRS, CDR2 YFSETQ. The V end was cut by 4 bases, the J end by 0 bases, with 13 bases between. The CDR3 DNA follows: TGCGCCAGCAGCCCAAAGACAATTTTGAACACTGAAGCTTTCTTT. This gives the protein CASSPKTILNTEAFF. Complete variable domain (other parts from reference TRBV5-1 and TRBJ1-1): KAGVTQTPRYLIKTRGQQVTLSCSPISGHRSVSWYQQTPGQGLQFLFEYFSETQRNKGNFPGRFSGRQFSNSRSEMNVSTLELGDSALYLCASSPKTILNTEAFFGQGTRLTVV.

This chain connects TRBV19 to TRBJ2-2, with D tentatively TRBD2 (6 bases). The CDR3 has 16 amino acids. V lost 7 bases and J lost 7, with 22 bases in between. The germline CDR1 and CDR2 sequences are LNHDA and SQIVND (reference sequence). CDR3 sequence: CASKGYGSIGSGELFF. For the CDR3, the DNA is TGTGCCAGTAAAGGATACGGGAGCATCGGAAGCGGGGAGCTGTTTTTT.

The rearrangement joins TRBV7-9 to TRBJ1-4, with 7 bases identical to TRBD1. The length of the CDR3 is 15 residues. Germline CDR1 is SEHNR and CDR2 is FQNEAQ (reference sequence). Trimming at V came to 3 bases and at J to 5 bases, leaving 6 bases not matched to a gene. Here the CDR3 reads CASSLGTVGNEKLFF. In DNA form, the CDR3 reads TGTGCCAGCAGCTTGGGGACAGTTGGAAATGAAAAACTGTTTTTT.

The chain combines TRBV9 with TRBJ2-3; 8 bases are shared with TRBD1. The CDR3 contains 19 residues. After removal of 4 bases from V and 0 bases from J, the junction contained 16 bases not matched to a gene. Germline V gene sequence: CDR1 SGDLS, CDR2 YYNGEE. CDR3 sequence reads: CASSPYEGDRFSSTDTQYF. The CDR3 nucleotides are TGTGCCAGCAGCCCCTACGAAGGGGACAGGTTTTCTAGCACAGATACGCAGTATTTT.

J is TRBJ1-2 and V is TRBV10-3; tentatively, D is TRBD1 (6 bases). The CDR3 has 13 residues. The V gene's germline CDR1 is ENHRY and CDR2 SYGVKD. The V end lost 8 bases, the J end lost 4 bases, and 14 bases lay between the germline ends. The CDR3 DNA sequence: TGTGCCATCGCAAACAGGGACGGCTATGGCTACACCTTC. It yields the protein CAIANRDGYGYTF.

In the case of this clone: Within the sample, other DNA sequences also encode this same CDR3. V gene TRBV9 combines with J gene TRBJ1-1; D ambiguous. CDR3 length: 14 amino acids. Trimming removed 0 bases at V and 0 bases at J, with 6 bases between. Germline V CDR1 and CDR2: SGDLS, YYNGEE. The CDR3 coding sequence is TGTGCCAGCAGCGTAGTCCCAATGAACACTGAAGCTTTCTTT. Protein sequence: CASSVVPMNTEAFF. Variable domain in full (rest from reference TRBV9 and TRBJ1-1): DSGVTQTPKHLITATGQRVTLRCSPRSGDLSVYWYQQSLDQGLQFLIQYYNGEERAKGNILERFSAQQFPDLHSELNLSSLELGDSALYFCASSVVPMNTEAFFGQGTRLTVV.

This clone was recorded once. V usage is TRBV7-8 and J usage is TRBJ2-3; D is perhaps TRBD1 (6 bases). This CDR3 contains 16 residues. Trimming stripped 3 bases from V and 5 bases from J, with 18 bases between. Looked up from germline, CDR1 is SGHVS and CDR2 is FQNEAQ. The CDR3 sequence: CASSFYLAGAGDTQYF. In DNA, the CDR3 is TGTGCCAGCAGCTTTTATCTTGCAGGGGCGGGAGATACGCAGTATTTT.

The rearrangement joins TRBV7-2 to TRBJ2-7; possibly TRBD1 for D (5 bases). V lost 5 bases and J 4 bases, leaving 24 bases between the germline ends. In germline, CDR1 is SGHTA, CDR2 FQGNSA. The CDR3 is 17 amino acids. The CDR3 is CASSRGPSNPPIYEQYF. The CDR3 DNA sequence: TGTGCCAGCAGCAGGGGTCCCTCTAATCCTCCGATTTACGAGCAGTACTTC.

The chain recombines TRBV6-5 with TRBJ1-4; D possibly corresponds to TRBD1 (5 bases). V dropped 11 bases and J dropped 8 bases, with 18 bases sitting between them. The germline V gene has CDR1 MNHEY and CDR2 SVGAGI. This CDR3 region has 13 residues. The chain's CDR3 is CAAREGATEKLFF. As DNA, the CDR3 is TGTGCCGCACGAGAAGGGGCTACGGAAAAACTGTTTTTT.

This chain uses TRBV5-1 with TRBJ1-1; the D is unclear. Trimming removed 5 bases at V and 1 base at J, with 12 bases between. CDR3 size: 14 residues. Germline V gene lookup returns CDR1 SGHRS and CDR2 YFSETQ. The CDR3 nucleotides read TGCGCCAGCAGTGCTCTCGGTTCGAACACTGAAGCTTTCTTT. This gives the protein CASSALGSNTEAFF.

This chain links TRBV9 with TRBJ2-2; D is perhaps TRBD1 (5 bases). V dropped 4 bases and J dropped 4 bases, with 14 bases sitting between them. The germline gives CDR1 SGDLS, CDR2 YYNGEE. CDR3 length: 15 residues. CDR3: CASSPRGPSTGELFF. The DNA for the CDR3 is TGTGCCAGCAGCCCAAGGGGCCCCAGCACCGGGGAGCTGTTTTTT.

This chain joins TRBV15 and TRBJ1-2; D remains unclear. V gave up 5 bases and J gave up 8 bases, with 15 bases separating them. CDR3 size: 13 residues. Germline loops: CDR1 LNHNV, CDR2 YYDKDF (reference sequence). CDR3 region: CATSPGYSGGYTF. The CDR3 nucleotides are TGTGCCACCAGCCCGGGATACTCCGGAGGCTACACCTTC. The full variable domain, its missing parts supplied by reference TRBV15 and TRBJ1-2, is DAMVIQNPRYQVTQFGKPVTLSCSQTLNHNVMYWYQQKSSQAPKLLFHYYDKDFNNEADTPDNFQSRRPNTSFCFLDIRSPGLGDTAMYLCATSPGYSGGYTFGSGTRLTVV.

The chain is built from TRBV27 and TRBJ2-3; tentative D call: TRBD1 (6 bases). Deletions cut 1 base from V and 2 bases from J, with 10 bases between. Germline values: CDR1 MNHEY, CDR2 SMNVEV (reference sequence). CDR3 length: 15 amino acids. CDR3 bases: TGTGCCAGCAGTTTATTGGGGGCCACCACAGATACGCAGTATTTT. Its translation: CASSLLGATTDTQYF.